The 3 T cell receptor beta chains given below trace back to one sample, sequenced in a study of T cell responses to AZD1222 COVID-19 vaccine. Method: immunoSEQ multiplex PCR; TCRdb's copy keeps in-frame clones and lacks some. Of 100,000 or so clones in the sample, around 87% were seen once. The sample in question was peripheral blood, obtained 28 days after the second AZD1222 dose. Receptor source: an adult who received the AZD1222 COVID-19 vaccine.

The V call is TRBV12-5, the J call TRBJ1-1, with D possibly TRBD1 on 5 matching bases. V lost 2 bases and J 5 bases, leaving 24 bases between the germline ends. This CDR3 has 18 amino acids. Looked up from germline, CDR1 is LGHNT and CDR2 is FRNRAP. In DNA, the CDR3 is TGTGCTAGTGGTTTGAGGATCGGGGCAGCAGATCTGCGGACTGAAGCTTTCTTT. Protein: CASGLRIGAADLRTEAFF.

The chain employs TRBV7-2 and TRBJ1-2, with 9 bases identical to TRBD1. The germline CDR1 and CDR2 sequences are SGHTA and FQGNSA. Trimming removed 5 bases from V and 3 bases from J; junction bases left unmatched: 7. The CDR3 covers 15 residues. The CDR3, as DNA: TGTGCCAGCAGCATACAGGGGGCACACGACTATGGCTACACCTTC. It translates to CASSIQGAHDYGYTF.

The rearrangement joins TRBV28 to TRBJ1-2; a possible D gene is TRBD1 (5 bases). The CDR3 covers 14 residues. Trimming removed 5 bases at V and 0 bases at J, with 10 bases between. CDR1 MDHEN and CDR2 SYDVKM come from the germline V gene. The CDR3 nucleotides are TGTGCCAGCAGTCCAGGGTCAGCTAACTATGGCTACACCTTC. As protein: CASSPGSANYGYTF.